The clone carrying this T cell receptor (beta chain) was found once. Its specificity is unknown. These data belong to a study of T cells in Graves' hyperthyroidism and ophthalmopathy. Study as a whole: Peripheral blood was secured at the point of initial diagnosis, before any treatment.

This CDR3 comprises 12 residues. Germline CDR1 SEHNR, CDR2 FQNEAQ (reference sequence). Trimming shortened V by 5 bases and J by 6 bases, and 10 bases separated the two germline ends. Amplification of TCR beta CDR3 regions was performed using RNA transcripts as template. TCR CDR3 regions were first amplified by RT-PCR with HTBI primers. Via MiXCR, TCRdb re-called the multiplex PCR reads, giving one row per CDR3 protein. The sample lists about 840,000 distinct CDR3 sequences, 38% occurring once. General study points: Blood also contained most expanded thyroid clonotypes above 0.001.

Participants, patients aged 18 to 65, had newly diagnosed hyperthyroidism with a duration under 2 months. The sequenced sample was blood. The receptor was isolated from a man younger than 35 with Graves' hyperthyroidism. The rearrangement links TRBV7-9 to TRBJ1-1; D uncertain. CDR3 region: CASSESGSEAFF. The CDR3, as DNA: TGTGCCAGCAGCGAGTCGGGGTCTGAAGCTTTCTTT.